This T cell receptor (beta chain) was recorded in a study of cytomegalovirus exposure and HLA in healthy donors (dated by TCRdb to about 2017). Looking at the study overall: The 500 to 700 repertoires of the first cohort and the 95 to 150 validation repertoires were produced on the same platform, according to a later analysis. Along with the approximately 600-subject first cohort, a separate validation cohort of approximately 110 different subjects was used. To predict cytomegalovirus infection status, the study brought together high-throughput TCR immunosequencing, statistical association of individual TCRs with disease status, and machine learning. The study was designed to test whether signatures of past pathogen exposure could be identified by cataloging public T cell receptors.

The library came from the immunoSEQ multiplex PCR assay. The authors' analysis ran thus. A statistical classification framework was built for diagnosing cytomegalovirus status from the catalog of TCR beta chain sequences. Sourced from immuneACCESS, this table was stored by TCRdb with only in-frame sequences that have V and J called. A share of the clones is absent; for the studies checked, an unresolved V gene accounts for under half, and the remainder has no known explanation. V, J and clone size were drawn from that table, and D and trimming were deduced from the DNA. Across this sample there are more than 120,000 clones, with over 80% seen only once. 4.5% of the sample goes to the ten largest clones. Worth noting for this clone: This receptor's antigen is unknown. No qualities accompany the bases; no much larger clone lies one base away.

What the research found in general, with its limitations: It was suggested by the authors that the approach could potentially be generalized to other disease states and immunological phenotypes. Most TCR sequences were observed very rarely across donors, whereas some public TCRs were present in many individuals. A few of the identified cytomegalovirus-associated TCR beta chains were confirmed in vitro to be specific for cytomegalovirus antigens. A total of around 150 TCR beta chains were listed by the study as associated with cytomegalovirus. A later analysis lacked HLA typing for the validation cohort, so it scored co-occurrence in that cohort across all 130 or so repertoires. Cytomegalovirus status was reported to be diagnosed by the classifier with high specificity and sensitivity in both the original and validation cohorts. In a later analysis, TCRs clustered in the first cohort were found to also tend to co-occur in the roughly 120 validation repertoires, with 94% of cluster scores above 0.

Separate from the roughly 660-subject first cohort, the validation cohort of 90 to 150 subjects was the group to which the donors belonged. Reading the germline V gene gives CDR1 SGHRS and CDR2 YFSETQ. Compared with germline, V lacks 2 bases and J lacks 4 bases; bases without a gene match: 3. From the cysteine through the phenylalanine, the CDR3 covers 13 amino acids. Here the CDR3 DNA is all that survives: 39 bases in frame from base 1. This receptor chain uses TRBV5-1 and TRBJ2-7, with 7 middle bases fitting TRBD2. What was sequenced was PBMCs. The receptor was isolated from a man aged 18 to 35 in good health and CMV-seropositive. The nucleotide sequence is TGCGCCAGCAGCTTCGGGGAGGGTTACGAGCAGTACTTC. This yields the protein CASSFGEGYEQYF.